One sample yielded the 10 T cell receptor beta chains listed below, sequenced in a study of chemoradiotherapy in HPV16-positive cancers. Clones were read by immunoSEQ multiplex PCR, and TCRdb kept only the in-frame ones, dropping some. The data hold 3,000 to 4,000 clones, with about 80% observed a single time. The input for sequencing was tumor tissue, taken from a patient who underwent chemoradiotherapy. The receptors come from a human donor with HPV-associated anogenital cancer.

V usage is TRBV19 and J usage is TRBJ1-5; no clear D gene. From germline, CDR1 is LNHDA and CDR2 SQIVND (reference sequence). Trimming removed 3 bases from V and 3 bases from J, with 12 bases in between. The CDR3 loop spans 15 amino acids. The CDR3, as DNA: TGTGCCAGTAGTATGAGAGGGAGGTTCAATCAGCCCCAGCATTTT. Residues: CASSMRGRFNQPQHF.

The rearrangement uses TRBV9 and TRBJ2-1; D not resolved. Germline V gene sequence: CDR1 SGDLS, CDR2 YYNGEE. The CDR3 extends over 16 amino acids. V lost 1 base and J lost 0, with 11 bases in between. The CDR3 region is CASSVSWPSSYNEQFF. Written as DNA, the CDR3 is TGTGCCAGCAGCGTAAGTTGGCCCAGCTCCTACAATGAGCAGTTCTTC.

The gene calls are TRBV6-5 and TRBJ1-1; D is perhaps TRBD1 (5 bases). Trimming left V 6 bases short and J 4 bases short, with 15 bases between. The CDR3 is 14 residues long. CDR1 and CDR2 (germline): MNHEY, SVGAGI. CDR3 amino acids: CASSQQGGSTEAFF. CDR3 DNA: TGTGCCAGCAGCCAGCAGGGAGGAAGCACTGAAGCTTTCTTT.

V and J are TRBV6-1 and TRBJ2-7; tentative D call: TRBD1 (5 bases). Germline loops: CDR1 MNHNS, CDR2 SASEGT. There are 15 residues in the CDR3. V was pared by 6 bases and J by 4 bases, with 19 bases between. The CDR3 DNA reads TGTGCCAGCAGCCTAGAGCAGGGAAGGGGTTACGAGCAGTACTTC. It yields the protein CASSLEQGRGYEQYF.

This chain uses TRBV6-1 with TRBJ1-5; weak D call: TRBD1 (5 bases). Trimming cost V 1 base and J 5 bases, with 6 bases left between them. The germline V gene has CDR1 MNHNS and CDR2 SASEGT. The CDR3 covers 13 residues. The CDR3 bases are TGTGCCAGCAGTGAAGAGGGGCATCAGCCCCAGCATTTT. This encodes CASSEEGHQPQHF.

The V gene is TRBV29-1, the J gene TRBJ2-3, with 8 bases lining up with TRBD1. Germline V gene data show CDR1 as SQVTM and CDR2 as ANQGSEA. The CDR3 runs to 14 residues. The V and J ends lost 1 base and 0 bases, in that order; junction bases with no gene match: 0. The CDR3 DNA reads TGCAGCGTTGAAGGGACAGGGAGCACAGATACGCAGTATTTT. It yields the protein CSVEGTGSTDTQYF.

This chain connects TRBV14 to TRBJ2-2, with 9 bases identical to TRBD2. The CDR3 consists of 16 residues. The germline gives CDR1 SGHDN, CDR2 FVKESK. Trimming removed 4 bases from V and 7 bases from J; junction bases left unmatched: 10. CDR3 DNA sequence: TGTGCCAGCAGCCCCCAAGGCGGGGGGGCGGTCGGGGAGCTGTTTTTT. This encodes CASSPQGGGAVGELFF.

This clone showed up just a few times. V usage is TRBV7-2 and J usage is TRBJ1-1, with D maybe TRBD1 (5 bases). The CDR3 consists of 12 residues. Germline loops: CDR1 SGHTA, CDR2 FQGNSA. The V and J ends lost 1 base and 10 bases respectively, with 10 bases between them. The CDR3 reads CASSLVYQGAFF. CDR3 DNA sequence: TGTGCCAGCAGCTTAGTATACCAGGGAGCTTTCTTT.

The DNA of the CDR3 is TGTGCCAGCAGTGAACCGCTGAGCGGAGGGCGCCGGGGGGGCATTCAGTACTTC. This encodes CASSEPLSGGRRGGIQYF. This chain links TRBV2 with TRBJ2-4, with TRBD2 identical over 8 bases. The germline gives CDR1 SNHLY, CDR2 FYNNEI. The J segment lost 9 bases and the V segment lost 2 bases, leaving 18 bases of the junction unmatched. This CDR3 comprises 18 residues.

The rearrangement links TRBV6-1 to TRBJ1-2; TRBD1 might be the D (5 bases). The CDR3 runs 13 residues. V lost 3 bases and J lost 2, with 7 bases in between. Per the germline V gene, CDR1 is MNHNS and CDR2 is SASEGT. CDR3 protein: CASSETENYGYTF. The CDR3 nucleotides are TGTGCCAGCAGTGAGACAGAGAACTATGGCTACACCTTC.